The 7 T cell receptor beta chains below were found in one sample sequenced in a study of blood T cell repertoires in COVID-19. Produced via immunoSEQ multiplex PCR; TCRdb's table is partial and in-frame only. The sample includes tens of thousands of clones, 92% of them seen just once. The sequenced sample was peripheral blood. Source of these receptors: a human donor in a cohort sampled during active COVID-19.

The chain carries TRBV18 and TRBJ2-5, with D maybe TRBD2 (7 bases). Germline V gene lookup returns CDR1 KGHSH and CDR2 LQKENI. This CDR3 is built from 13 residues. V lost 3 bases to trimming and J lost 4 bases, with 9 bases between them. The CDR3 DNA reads TGTGCCAGCTCACCGGGAGGGGGAGAGACCCAGTACTTC. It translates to CASSPGGGETQYF.

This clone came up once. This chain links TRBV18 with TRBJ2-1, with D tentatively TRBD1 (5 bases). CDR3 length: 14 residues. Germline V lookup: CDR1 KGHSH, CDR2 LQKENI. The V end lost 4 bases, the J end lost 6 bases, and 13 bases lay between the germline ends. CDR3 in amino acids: CASSRQGYGNEQFF. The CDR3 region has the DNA TGTGCCAGCTCACGTCAGGGTTATGGCAATGAGCAGTTCTTC.

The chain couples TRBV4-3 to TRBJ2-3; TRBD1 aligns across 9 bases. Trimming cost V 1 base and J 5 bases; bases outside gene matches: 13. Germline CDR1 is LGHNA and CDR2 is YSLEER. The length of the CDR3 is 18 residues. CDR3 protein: CASSQANRGPESGDTQYF. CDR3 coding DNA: TGCGCCAGCAGCCAAGCTAACAGGGGGCCGGAATCAGGAGATACGCAGTATTTT.

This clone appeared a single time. The CDR3 spells CASSRQGAPGYTF. DNA of the CDR3: TGTGCCAGCAGTCGTCAGGGGGCGCCTGGCTACACCTTC. The V call is TRBV5-4, the J call TRBJ1-2, with 8 bases fitting TRBD1. Germline values: CDR1 SGHNT, CDR2 YYREEE (reference sequence). The CDR3 length is 13 residues. The junction had 7 bases not matched to a gene; V was cut back by 5 bases and J by 7 bases. Drawing the rest from reference TRBV5-4 and TRBJ1-2, the complete variable domain is ETGVTQSPTHLIKTRGQQVTLRCSSQSGHNTVSWYQQALGQGPQFIFQYYREEENGRGNFPPRFSGLQFPNYSSELNVNALELDDSALYLCASSRQGAPGYTFGSGTRLTVV.

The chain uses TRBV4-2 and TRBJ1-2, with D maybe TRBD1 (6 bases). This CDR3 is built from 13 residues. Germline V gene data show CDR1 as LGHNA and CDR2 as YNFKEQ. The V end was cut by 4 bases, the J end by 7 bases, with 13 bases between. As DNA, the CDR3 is TGTGCCAGCAGCCTAGGGGGGGAGACTGGCTACACCTTC. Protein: CASSLGGETGYTF.

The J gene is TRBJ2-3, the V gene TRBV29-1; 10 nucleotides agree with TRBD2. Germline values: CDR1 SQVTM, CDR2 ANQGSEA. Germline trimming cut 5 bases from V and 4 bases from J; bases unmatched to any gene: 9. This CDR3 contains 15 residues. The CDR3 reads CSVPLSGGWADTQYF. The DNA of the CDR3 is TGCAGCGTTCCCCTTAGCGGGGGGTGGGCAGATACGCAGTATTTT.

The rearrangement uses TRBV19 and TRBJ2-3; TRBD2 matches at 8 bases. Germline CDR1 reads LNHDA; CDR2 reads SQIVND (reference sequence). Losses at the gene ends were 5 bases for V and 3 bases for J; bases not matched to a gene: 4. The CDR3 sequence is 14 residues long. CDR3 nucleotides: TGTGCCAGTAGTCGACTAGCGCGGACAGATACGCAGTATTTT. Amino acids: CASSRLARTDTQYF.